The T cell receptor (beta chain) under discussion was sequenced for a study of T cell repertoires in cytomegalovirus infection. Study at large: Both CMV infection and a matching HLA type were indicated by public TCR beta signatures. Whole-study findings and limits: The ex vivo response was dominated by HLA-C-restricted CMV-specific TCR beta clonotypes.

Germline V gene sequence: CDR1 SSHAT, CDR2 FNYEAQ (reference sequence). The CDR3 covers 16 residues. As regards this clonotype: The antigen is undetermined. The germline gene is not matched at one end of the junction; a read error may be the cause.

MiXCR, run by TCRdb on the reads, gives a single entry per CDR3 protein. This table holds roughly 120,000 distinct CDR3 sequences, approximately 30% found once. This specimen consisted of CD8+ T cells from cultured PBMCs, obtained from culture after CMV antigen stimulation. This chain uses TRBV7-7 with TRBJ2-5; 14 nucleotides align to TRBD2. The receptor comes from a human donor in good health (CMV status not recorded). Some clones in this sample may be carry-over from other donors' samples. CDR3 loop: CASSSGLAGATETQYF. CDR3 nucleotides: TGTGCTAGCAGCTCGGGACTAGCGGGGGCTACAGAGACCCAGTACTTC.